This T cell receptor (beta chain) was profiled in a study of patients and donors after allogeneic stem cell transplantation. TCRdb analysed the RT-PCR reads with MiXCR anew, one entry per CDR3 protein. The sample consists of 150,000 to 200,000 distinct CDR3 sequences, over 25% of them appearing once. Trimming stripped 5 bases from V and 7 bases from J, with 8 bases between. CDR3 length: 11 residues. The V gene's germline CDR1 is SEHNR and CDR2 FQNEAQ (reference sequence). The sample comprised blood, either unsorted or a sorted T cell fraction (not recorded which). This chain connects TRBV7-9 to TRBJ1-2; D is undetermined. This TCR derives from a human donor who was either an allogeneic HSCT recipient or a stem cell or donor lymphocyte infusion donor (not recorded which). It is not recorded whose cells these are; they may come from a transplant donor. CDR3 in DNA: TGTGCCAGCAGCCCGAACAGTGGCTACACCTTC. As protein: CASSPNSGYTF.